This T cell receptor beta chain was documented in a study of cytotoxic CD8 clonotypes in ibrutinib-treated CLL. Study-wide background: Across samples, productive templates numbered over 200,000 and productive rearrangements reached about 99,000 on average. Study-wide results and caveats: Patients had baseline clonality above age-matched healthy donors, and this clonality moved with circulating CD8+ T-cell counts.

With cryopreserved PBMCs as the source, around 2 micrograms of genomic DNA went to TCR beta libraries. Germline CDR1 SGHRS, CDR2 YFSETQ. V trimming: 3 bases; J trimming: 5 bases; junction bases outside the gene matches: 5. This CDR3 region has 15 residues. Worth noting for this clone: Its antigen is still unknown.

Measured with immunoSEQ multiplex PCR; TCRdb has only the in-frame clones, and not every one. The repertoire includes 97,000 or so clones, 70% to 80% of them detected once, and about 32% sits in the top ten. This TCR was sampled from a human donor with chronic lymphocytic leukemia. The sequencing here drew on PBMCs, taken after 12 months of ibrutinib treatment. The chain is built from TRBV5-1 and TRBJ2-5; TRBD1 aligns across 12 bases. The CDR3 region is CASSSGTGGAETQYF. In DNA, the CDR3 is TGCGCCAGCAGCTCCGGGACAGGGGGCGCCGAGACCCAGTACTTC.